Sequencing of this TCR beta chain was carried out in a study of response to subunit inactivated influenza vaccine. Study observations and caveats: The authors put forward the suggestion that each seasonal influenza vaccination may bring in only a limited number of new T cells.

TCRdb reprocessed the RT-PCR reads via MiXCR and lists one record per CDR3 protein. The sample comprises over 400,000 distinct CDR3 sequences, roughly 9.8% of which are singletons, and 9.5% to 15% rests with the top ten. In regard to this clonotype: The antigen remains unidentified.

Trimming removed 3 bases from V and 6 bases from J, with 23 bases in between. The CDR3 extends over 17 amino acids. The genes are TRBV12-3 or TRBV12-4 and TRBJ1-2, with unresolved D. The sequence was obtained from a man aged 45 to 65 who received an inactivated influenza vaccine. Sequenced material: PBMCs from blood, taken about 40 days after vaccination. As DNA, the CDR3 is TGTGCCAGCAGTTTTCGGGCGGATACTTTCTGGGCGAATGGCTACACCTTC. Encoded protein: CASSFRADTFWANGYTF.